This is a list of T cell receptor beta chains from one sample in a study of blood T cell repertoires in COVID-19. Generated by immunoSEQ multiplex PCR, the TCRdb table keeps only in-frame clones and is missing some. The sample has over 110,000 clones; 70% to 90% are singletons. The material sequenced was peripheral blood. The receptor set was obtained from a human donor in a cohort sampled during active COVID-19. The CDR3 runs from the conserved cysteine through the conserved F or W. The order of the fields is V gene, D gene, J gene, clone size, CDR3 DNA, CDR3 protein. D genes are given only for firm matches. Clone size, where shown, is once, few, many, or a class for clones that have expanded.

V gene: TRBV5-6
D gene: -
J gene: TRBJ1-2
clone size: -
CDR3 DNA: TGTGCCAGCAGGAAAGAGGTTTTGGACTATGGCTACACCTTC
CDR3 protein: CASRKEVLDYGYTF

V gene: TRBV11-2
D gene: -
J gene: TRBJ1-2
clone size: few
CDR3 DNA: TGTGCCAGCAGCCGCGGCTCTGACTATGGCTACACCTTC
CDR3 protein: CASSRGSDYGYTF

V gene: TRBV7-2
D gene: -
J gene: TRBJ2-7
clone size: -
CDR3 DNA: TGTGCCAGCAGCACCGGCGGGTCATCATACGAGCAGTACTTC
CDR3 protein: CASSTGGSSYEQYF

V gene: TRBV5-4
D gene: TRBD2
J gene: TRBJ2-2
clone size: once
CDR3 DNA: TGTGCCAGCAGAGCCGGGACTAGCGGGTCAACCGGGGAGCTGTTTTTT
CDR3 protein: CASRAGTSGSTGELFF

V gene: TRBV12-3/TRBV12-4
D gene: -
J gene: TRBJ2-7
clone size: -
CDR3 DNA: TGTGCCAGCAGTTACAGCCTCTCCTACGAGCAGTACTTC
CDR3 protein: CASSYSLSYEQYF

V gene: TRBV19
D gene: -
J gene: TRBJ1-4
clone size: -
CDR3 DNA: TGTGCCAGTAGCTATTTCCCCATTGCATCGGAAAAACTGTTTTTT
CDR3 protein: CASSYFPIASEKLFF

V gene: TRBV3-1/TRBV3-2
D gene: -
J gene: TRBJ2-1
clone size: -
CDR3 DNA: TGTGCCAGCAGCTTTAGCGGAAATGAGCAGTTCTTC
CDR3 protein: CASSFSGNEQFF

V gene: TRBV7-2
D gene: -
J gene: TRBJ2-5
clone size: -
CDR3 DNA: TGTGCCAGCAGTTCCCGGGAGAGATACCAAGAGACCCAGTACTTC
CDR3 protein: CASSSRERYQETQYF

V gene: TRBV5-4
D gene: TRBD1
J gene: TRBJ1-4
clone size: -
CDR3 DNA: TGTGCCAGCAGCTTGGGGACAGGGAGACATGAAAAACTGTTTTTT
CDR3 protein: CASSLGTGRHEKLFF

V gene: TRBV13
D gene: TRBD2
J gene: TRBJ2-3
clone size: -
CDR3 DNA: TGTGCCAGCAGCTTAACGGGGGGTAGCACAGATACGCAGTATTTT
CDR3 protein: CASSLTGGSTDTQYF

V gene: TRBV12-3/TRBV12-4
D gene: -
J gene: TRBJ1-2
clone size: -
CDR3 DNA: TGTGCCAGCAGTTTAGACCCGGGCTATGGCTACACCTTC
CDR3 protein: CASSLDPGYGYTF

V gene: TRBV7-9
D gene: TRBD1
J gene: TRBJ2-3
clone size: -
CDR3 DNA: TGTGCCAGCAGCTCCCGGGACAGGGTGGCAGATACGCAGTATTTT
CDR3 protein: CASSSRDRVADTQYF

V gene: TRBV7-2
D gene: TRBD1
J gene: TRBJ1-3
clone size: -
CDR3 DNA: TGTGCCAGCAGCCCTCAGGGGGCCACTGGAAACACCATATATTTT
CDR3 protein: CASSPQGATGNTIYF

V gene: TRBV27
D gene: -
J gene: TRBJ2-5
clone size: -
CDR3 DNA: TGTGCCAGCAGGCGACTAGGAGGGGAGACCCAGTACTTC
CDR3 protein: CASRRLGGETQYF

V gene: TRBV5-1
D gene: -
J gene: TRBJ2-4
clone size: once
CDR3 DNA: TGCGCCAGCAGCTTGGGGGAGGCCAAAAACATTCAGTACTTC
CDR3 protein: CASSLGEAKNIQYF

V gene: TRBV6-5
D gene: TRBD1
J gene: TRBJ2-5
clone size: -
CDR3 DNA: TGTGCCAGCAGTTGGGCAGGGGGCCAAGAGACCCAGTACTTC
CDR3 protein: CASSWAGGQETQYF

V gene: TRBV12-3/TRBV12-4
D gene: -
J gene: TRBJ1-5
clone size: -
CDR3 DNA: TGTGCCAGCAGTTTCCAGCCGGGAGGGCCCCAGCATTTT
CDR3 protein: CASSFQPGGPQHF

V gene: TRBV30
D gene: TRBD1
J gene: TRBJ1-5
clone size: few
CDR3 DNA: TGTGCCTGGAGCACCCGGACAGGGGACTTCAATCAGCCCCAGCATTTT
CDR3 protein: CAWSTRTGDFNQPQHF